This T cell receptor beta chain was captured in a study of technical replicates of blood from a few donors (dated by TCRdb to between 2016 and 2019). Receptors were amplified or captured by the immunoSEQ multiplex PCR assay. Entries here come from immuneACCESS through TCRdb and include only in-frame sequences with V and J called. Some clones fail to appear in such tables; in the studies checked, an unresolved V gene covers under half of the shortfall, and the cause of the remainder is unknown. For this sample the table gives some 70,000 clones, of which about 97% were detected only once. The top ten clonotypes cover approximately 0.26% of the sample. Remarks on this clone: This clone's antigen is unknown. No base quality information exists; no much larger clone differs at one position.

V trim: 5 bases; J trim: 6 bases; unmatched bases: 5. The CDR3, cysteine through phenylalanine, is 13 amino acids long. Only the CDR3 region is kept as DNA, spanning 39 bases read in frame from base 1. The CDR1 and CDR2 encoded by the germline V gene are MNHNS and SASEGT. This TCR was recovered from a human donor in good health. This chain joins TRBV6-1 to TRBJ1-2, and TRBD1 matches 8 of the central bases. The sequencing sample was made of T cells isolated from PBMCs. The DNA sequence is TGTGCCAGCAGTCGGGGACAGGACGATGGCTACACCTTC. Translated, this gives CASSRGQDDGYTF.